A single T cell receptor (beta chain) is shown here with its context. The target antigen is unknown. The entry originates in a study of identifying expanded T cells in peripheral blood. During the collection period, no donor immune events like infections were recorded. Study-level results: About 1.2 clones differed between technical replicates, versus roughly 16 and 20 over time. Approximately two-week clone count variance significantly increased as total template count grew.

Here immunoSEQ multiplex PCR was the method, and the copy in TCRdb shows in-frame clones only, minus some. The sample carries about 90,000 clones, roughly 86% recorded once. The clonotype originates from a person aged 18 to 70 in good health. The sample consisted of blood.

The CDR3: CASSLVRQEQFF. The CDR3 nucleotides read TGTGCCAGCAGCTTAGTACGTCAGGAGCAGTTCTTC. The gene calls are TRBV7-9 and TRBJ2-1; D not certain. Deletions cut 1 base from V and 10 bases from J, with 8 bases between. This CDR3 is 12 amino acids long. The V gene's germline CDR1 is SEHNR and CDR2 FQNEAQ (reference sequence).